These 22 T cell receptor beta chains originate from one sample sequenced in a study of T cells in women clearing cervical HPV infection. The data were produced by immunoSEQ multiplex PCR, yet TCRdb's version contains in-frame clones alone and is incomplete. This sample's table has 20,000 to 25,000 clones. Material: blood buffy coat. Source of these receptors: a woman between 18 and 70 years old with a cervical HPV16 infection that either progressed to CIN3+ or cleared (not recorded which).

Concerning this clone itself: The read finishes 3 residues shy of the CDR3 end, and the germline J gene is used to complete it. The J gene is TRBJ1-2, the V gene TRBV5-4; TRBD1 is a possible D gene (5 bases). The CDR3 runs 13 residues. Germline values: CDR1 SGHNT, CDR2 YYREEE (reference sequence). The DNA read from the CDR3 is TGTGCCAGCAGCTTCTGGGGGGGAGGCGGC. Translation: CASSFWGGGG. The entire CDR3 reads CASSFWGGGGYTF.

About this clone itself: The sequenced fragment ends 3 residues before the CDR3 boundary, so the rest is inferred from the germline J gene. The genes are TRBV7-9 and TRBJ2-1, with D maybe TRBD1 (7 bases). The ends were cut back, 5 bases at V and 5 bases at J, with 16 bases in the middle. CDR1 is SEHNR and CDR2 is FQNEAQ in the germline V gene (reference sequence). The CDR3 loop spans 15 amino acids. The CDR3 spells CASSAPPRGDNEQFF. The sequenced CDR3 bases are TGTGCCAGCAGCGCCCCCCCCAGGGGGGACAATGAG.

CDR3 sequence: CASSGLAAIRDDYTF. Partial CDR3 DNA: TGTGCCAGCAGTGGTCTAGCGGCAATCAGGGACGAC. V gene TRBV6-1 combines with J gene TRBJ1-2; D perhaps matches TRBD1 (5 bases). The CDR3 is cut off 3 residues early in the read; its end comes from the germline J gene. In germline, CDR1 is MNHNS, CDR2 SASEGT. The CDR3 is 15 amino acids.

Concerning this clone: The CDR3 is cut off 3 residues early in the read; its end comes from the germline J gene. The chain uses TRBV7-6 and TRBJ2-1, with TRBD1 identical over 7 bases. V gave up 1 base and J gave up 8 bases; unmatched junction bases: 14. CDR3 size: 17 residues. The germline V gene has CDR1 SGHVS and CDR2 FNYEAQ. Partial CDR3 DNA: TGTGCCAGCAGCTTAGTGGGACAGAACCTAAAAAGGGATGAG. This sequence encodes CASSLVGQNLKRDE. In full, the CDR3 is CASSLVGQNLKRDEQFF.

Its frequency marks this clone as medium-sized. The read halts 3 residues ahead of the CDR3 end, with the missing end drawn from the germline J gene. This sequence joins TRBV2 and TRBJ2-1; possibly TRBD1 for D (6 bases). This CDR3 region has 14 residues. V dropped 7 bases and J dropped 7 bases, with 17 bases sitting between them. Germline CDR1 reads SNHLY; CDR2 reads FYNNEI. The sequenced part of the CDR3 DNA is TGTGCCAGCATTTCTGGACAGCCTCTGAATGAG. Protein product: CASISGQPLNE. In full, the CDR3 is CASISGQPLNEQFF. The variable domain in full, with the rest retrieved from reference TRBV2 and TRBJ2-1, is EPEVTQTPSHQVTQMGQEVILRCVPISNHLYFYWYRQILGQKVEFLVSFYNNEISEKSEIFDDQFSVERPDGSNFTLKIRSTKLEDSAMYFCASISGQPLNEQFFGPGTRLTVL.

A word on this clone: The read stops 3 residues short of the end of the CDR3; the missing end is completed from the germline J gene. This chain links TRBV7-9 with TRBJ2-7; TRBD2 matches at 9 bases. With 3 bases clipped from V and 4 bases from J, the junction kept 7 bases outside the gene matches. The V gene's germline CDR1 is SEHNR and CDR2 FQNEAQ (reference sequence). The CDR3 has 15 amino acids. The CDR3 region is CASSLSSGSFYEQYF. The covered CDR3 bases are TGTGCCAGCAGCTTGAGTAGCGGGAGCTTTTACGAG.

Notes on this clone: The CDR3 end lies 3 residues beyond the end of the read and is filled in from the germline J gene. V is TRBV20-1 and J is TRBJ1-3; D remains ambiguous. The CDR3 length is 13 residues. The ends were cut back, 3 bases at V and 0 bases at J, with 6 bases in the middle. Germline values: CDR1 DFQATT, CDR2 SNEGSKA (reference sequence). The CDR3 DNA, read in part, is TGCAGTGCTAGGACTGCCTCTGGAAACACC. Translating gives CSARTASGNT. The CDR3, in full, reads CSARTASGNTIYF.

Regarding this clone: The read falls 3 residues short of the CDR3 end, and the missing part is taken from the germline J gene. This chain connects TRBV7-8 to TRBJ1-5; the D is unclear. Per germline, CDR1 SGHVS and CDR2 FQNEAQ. This CDR3 region has 15 residues. V was pared by 1 base and J by 2 bases, with 9 bases between. The CDR3 is CASSLGGIGNQPQHF. The DNA read from the CDR3 is TGTGCCAGCAGCTTAGGCGGGATTGGCAATCAGCCC. Drawing the rest from reference TRBV7-8 and TRBJ1-5, the complete variable domain is GAGVSQSPRYKVAKRGQDVALRCDPISGHVSLFWYQQALGQGPEFLTYFQNEAQLDKSGLPSDRFFAERPEGSVSTLKIQRTQQEDSAVYLCASSLGGIGNQPQHFGDGTRLSIL.

The DNA read from the CDR3 is TGCAGCTCCCTGGACAGGGCGGAAAACACC. Protein: CSSLDRAENT. The whole CDR3 sequence reads CSSLDRAENTIYF. This chain joins TRBV29-1 and TRBJ1-3; 8 bases are shared with TRBD1. The read comes to an end 3 residues before the CDR3 does, leaving the germline J gene to fill in the end. The germline V gene encodes CDR1 SQVTM and CDR2 ANQGSEA. V trimming: 8 bases; J trimming: 6 bases; junction bases outside the gene matches: 9. The CDR3 spans 13 residues.

Incomplete CDR3 DNA: TGTGCCAGTAGTACCAGACAGGGGGCAAACTATGGC. Amino acid sequence: CASSTRQGANYG. The full CDR3 reads CASSTRQGANYGYTF. The chain has TRBV19 and TRBJ1-2; 10 nucleotides match TRBD1. The CDR3 end is not reached by the read, which stops 3 residues before it; the germline J gene fills it in. There are 15 residues in the CDR3. V was pared by 4 bases and J by 2 bases, with 4 bases of the junction left unmatched. CDR1 LNHDA and CDR2 SQIVND come from the germline V gene (reference sequence).

About this clone itself: The read ends 3 residues early relative to the CDR3; the germline J gene fills the gap. V and J are TRBV10-3 and TRBJ2-2; no reliable D call. CDR3 length: 13 amino acids. The germline CDR1 and CDR2 sequences are ENHRY and SYGVKD. The ends were cut back, 5 bases at V and 6 bases at J, with 10 bases in the middle. CDR3 DNA, as far as it was read: TGTGCCATCAGTCTTGCGCATCCCGGGGAG. Protein sequence: CAISLAHPGE. The whole CDR3 is CAISLAHPGELFF.

As regards this clone: The CDR3 end is not reached by the read, which stops 3 residues before it; the germline J gene fills it in. J is TRBJ1-2 and V is TRBV7-3; no reliable D call. The CDR3 spans 14 residues. CDR1 SGHTA and CDR2 FQGTGA come from the germline V gene. This CDR3 reads CASTFSSASGSYTF. The CDR3 bases that were read are TGTGCCAGCACCTTCTCTTCGGCTAGCGGGAGC.

In the case of this clone: Sequencing ends 3 residues short of the CDR3 end; the germline J gene provides the rest. J is TRBJ2-5 and V is TRBV7-6; 9 nucleotides align to TRBD2. The CDR3 spans 16 residues. With V trimmed by 1 base and J by 5 bases, 8 bases remained unmatched. Per germline, CDR1 SGHVS and CDR2 FNYEAQ. This chain's CDR3 is CASSLDLAGLGETQYF. The covered CDR3 bases are TGTGCCAGCAGCTTAGATCTAGCGGGATTGGGGGAGACC.

The DNA read from the CDR3 is TGTGCCAGCAGCCTCCGGACACCCGCGAACACCGGGGAG. Translated: CASSLRTPANTGE. The entire CDR3 sequence reads CASSLRTPANTGELFF. V and J are TRBV9 and TRBJ2-2, with D possibly matching TRBD1 (5 bases). From the germline J gene comes the end of the CDR3, since the read stops 3 residues before it. Trimming removed 4 bases from V and 0 bases from J, with 13 bases in between. The CDR3 spans 16 residues. Germline-derived CDR1 and CDR2 are SGDLS and YYNGEE.

Remarks on this clone: Read data end 3 residues before the CDR3 end; the end is taken from the germline J gene. V usage is TRBV28 and J usage is TRBJ1-2; TRBD1 might be the D (5 bases). From germline, CDR1 is MDHEN and CDR2 SYDVKM. The length of the CDR3 is 15 residues. With 2 bases removed from V and 7 bases from J, the gap between germline ends came to 17 bases. The CDR3 bases that were read are TGTGCCAGCAGTTTAGGGAACGGCAGGGATAGTGGC. Translating gives CASSLGNGRDSG. The CDR3 as a whole reads CASSLGNGRDSGYTF.

Concerning this clone itself: The read stops 3 residues short of the end of the CDR3; the missing end is completed from the germline J gene. V gene TRBV28 combines with J gene TRBJ2-7, with 10 bases that match TRBD2. The germline V gene has CDR1 MDHEN and CDR2 SYDVKM. The CDR3 is 18 amino acids. With V trimmed by 1 base and J by 1 base, 10 bases remained unmatched. The CDR3 sequence is CASSLSLAGEGLSYEQYF. The CDR3 DNA, read in part, is TGTGCCAGCAGTTTATCCCTAGCGGGAGAGGGTTTGTCCTACGAG.

As concerns this clone: The CDR3 end falls 3 residues outside the read, so it is completed with the germline J gene. V gene TRBV5-4 combines with J gene TRBJ1-5; 8 nucleotides match TRBD1. The ends lost 4 bases at V and 2 bases at J; junction bases unmatched: 2. The CDR3 is 14 amino acids. Germline V gene sequence: CDR1 SGHNT, CDR2 YYREEE (reference sequence). CDR3 DNA (partial): TGTGCCAGCAGCCCGGACAGGGGCAATCAGCCC. Translated, it gives CASSPDRGNQP. The full CDR3 protein reads CASSPDRGNQPQHF.

To note about this clone: The read is 3 residues too short to cover the CDR3 end, so that end is filled in from the germline J gene. V usage is TRBV7-8 and J usage is TRBJ2-1; 11 bases match TRBD2. The CDR3 is made up of 15 amino acids. V was clipped by 1 base and J by 5 bases; unmatched bases: 1. Germline-derived CDR1 and CDR2 are SGHVS and FQNEAQ. CDR3 bases read: TGTGCCAGCAGCTTAGAGGGACTAGCGGACAATGAG. It specifies CASSLEGLADNE. The whole CDR3 protein is CASSLEGLADNEQFF.

On this clone: From the germline J gene comes the end of the CDR3, since the read stops 3 residues before it. V usage is TRBV15 and J usage is TRBJ2-7; D remains unclear. This CDR3 comprises 16 residues. Trimming cost V 0 bases and J 0 bases, with 12 bases left between them. In germline, CDR1 is LNHNV, CDR2 YYDKDF (reference sequence). The CDR3 is CATSREPGGFSYEQYF. Partial CDR3 DNA: TGTGCCACCAGCAGAGAGCCCGGCGGTTTCTCCTACGAG.

With respect to this clone: The read halts 3 residues ahead of the CDR3 end, with the missing end drawn from the germline J gene. This chain uses TRBV2 with TRBJ1-1; D remains ambiguous. Germline-derived CDR1 and CDR2 are SNHLY and FYNNEI. This CDR3 has 13 residues. V was trimmed by 6 bases and J by 3 bases, leaving 11 bases between them. This CDR3 reads CASRPGGYTEAFF. Incomplete CDR3 DNA: TGTGCCAGCAGACCGGGCGGGTACACTGAA.

About this clone: With the read ending 3 residues before the CDR3 end, the germline J gene is used to fill in that end. This chain connects TRBV5-6 to TRBJ2-1; 7 bases align to TRBD2. The V gene end was trimmed by 0 bases and the J gene end by 7 bases; junction bases not matched to a gene: 7. The CDR3 spans 15 residues. Germline V lookup: CDR1 SGHDT, CDR2 YYEEEE. The chain's CDR3 is CASSLEASGGNEQFF. The CDR3 DNA, read in part, is TGTGCCAGCAGCTTGGAGGCTAGCGGTGGGAATGAG. Looking up the rest from reference TRBV5-6 and TRBJ2-1 gives the full variable domain: DAGVTQSPTHLIKTRGQQVTLRCSPKSGHDTVSWYQQALGQGPQFIFQYYEEEERQRGNFPDRFSGHQFPNYSSELNVNALLLGDSALYLCASSLEASGGNEQFFGPGTRLTVL.

Concerning this clone: The sequence runs out 3 residues before the end of the CDR3; the remainder is reconstructed from the germline J gene. This sequence joins TRBV5-4 and TRBJ1-1; TRBD1 agrees at 9 bases. There are 15 residues in the CDR3. Germline V gene sequence: CDR1 SGHNT, CDR2 YYREEE (reference sequence). V shed 0 bases and J 0 bases; nucleotides not matched to a gene: 0. CDR3 DNA (partial): TGTGCCAGCAGCTTGGACAGGGGGCTGAACACTGAA. Its protein is CASSLDRGLNTE. The full CDR3 protein is CASSLDRGLNTEAFF.